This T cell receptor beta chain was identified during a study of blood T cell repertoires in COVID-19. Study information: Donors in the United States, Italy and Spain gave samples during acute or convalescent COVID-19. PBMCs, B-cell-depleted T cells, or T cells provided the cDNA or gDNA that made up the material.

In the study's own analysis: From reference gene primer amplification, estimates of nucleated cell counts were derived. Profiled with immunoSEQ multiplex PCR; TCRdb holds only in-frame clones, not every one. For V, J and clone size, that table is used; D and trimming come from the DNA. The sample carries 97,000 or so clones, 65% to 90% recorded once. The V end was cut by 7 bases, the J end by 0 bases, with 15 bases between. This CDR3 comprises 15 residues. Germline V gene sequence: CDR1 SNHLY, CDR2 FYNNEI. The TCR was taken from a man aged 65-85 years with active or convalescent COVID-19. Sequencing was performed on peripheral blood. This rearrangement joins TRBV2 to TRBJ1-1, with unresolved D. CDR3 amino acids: CASTEEWSMNTEAFF. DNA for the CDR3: TGTGCCAGCACCGAGGAGTGGTCCATGAACACTGAAGCTTTCTTT.